This T cell receptor (beta chain) was obtained from a study of T-cell reconstitution after alpha-beta-depleted transplantation in children. Study-level findings and limits: Expanded clones from the graft, numbering several hundred, reportedly supplied alpha-beta T cells about two months after transplant.

This clonotype was observed many times. The antigen is undetermined. A TCRbeta library incorporating unique molecular identifiers was prepared. TCRdb fed the PCR reads into MiXCR, producing one record per CDR3 protein. The table has around 450,000 distinct CDR3 sequences, approximately 10% seen once. The germline V gene has CDR1 SGHRS and CDR2 YFSETQ. This CDR3 has 15 amino acids. V lost 0 bases to trimming and J lost 4 bases; unmatched junction nucleotides: 4. Sequencing was performed on PBMCs, taken before TCRalphabeta/CD19-depleted stem cell transplant. The chain uses TRBV5-1 and TRBJ2-3, with TRBD1 identical over 8 bases. The clonotype comes from a child aged 2-9 years with inherited bone marrow failure, due to receive a stem cell transplant. CDR3 amino acids: CASSLAGQGADTQYF. CDR3 nucleotides: TGCGCCAGCAGCTTGGCCGGACAGGGTGCAGATACGCAGTATTTT.